Below, one T cell receptor beta chain is given with its context. Germline V gene data show CDR1 as KGHSH and CDR2 as LQKENI. The ends were cut back, 2 bases at V and 6 bases at J, with 13 bases in the middle. The CDR3 is 15 residues long. The sample belongs to a study of blood T cell repertoires in COVID-19. For the study at large: The study drew acute and convalescent COVID-19 samples from the United States, Italy and Spain. PBMCs, B-cell-depleted T cells, or T cells were the source of the cDNA or gDNA that made up the material.

Here immunoSEQ multiplex PCR was the method, and the copy in TCRdb shows in-frame clones only, minus some. This repertoire shows about 280,000 clones, around nine tenths found once; its top ten account for under 2.5%. This clonotype was obtained from a man aged 45 to 65 with acute or convalescent COVID-19. Material for sequencing was peripheral blood. The chain employs TRBV18 and TRBJ2-2; tentative D call: TRBD1 (6 bases). The CDR3 DNA sequence: TGTGCCAGCTCACCAAGTCAGGGGTTTCCCGGGGAGCTGTTTTTT. The encoded protein is CASSPSQGFPGELFF.